This TCR beta chain was observed in a study of identical twins. Study observations and caveats: Insertions were fewer in abundant cord blood beta clonotypes, whereas memory repertoires showed none of this pattern.

All donors were healthy Caucasians. Trimming cost V 3 bases and J 6 bases, with 9 bases left between them. The CDR3 is 13 residues long. cDNA molecules carried unique molecular identifiers, and template switching added a universal primer site. TCRdb redid the calling of the 5' RACE reads with MiXCR, one entry per CDR3 protein. The sample carries around 480,000 distinct CDR3 sequences, 14% recorded once. The sample holds a few counts of this clonotype. What it recognizes is unknown. These same records also appear under a second study, on yellow fever vaccine responses in identical twins.

Source material: CD4+ T cells sorted from blood. The chain links TRBV12-3 or TRBV12-4 to TRBJ2-1; possibly TRBD2 for D (5 bases). This sequence originates from a woman younger than 35 in good health. The CDR3 spells CASSFLRGNEQFF. The CDR3 DNA is TGTGCCAGCAGTTTTCTCCGGGGCAATGAGCAGTTCTTC.